This paragraph covers one T cell receptor (beta chain) sequence. What it recognizes is unknown. This specimen belongs to a study of siplizumab effects on memory and regulatory T cells. V was cut by 2 bases and J by 4 bases, with 10 bases left in between. The CDR3 covers 14 residues. Germline values: CDR1 SGHTS, CDR2 YDEGEE. Findings and limits, study-wide: Sequences that were alloreactive and traceable to unstimulated CD4+ memory cells were significantly reduced by siplizumab. Siplizumab cultures yielded proliferating Tregs whose suppressive function was not confirmed.

TCR templates numbering around 110,000 were assayed per sample. Using immunoSEQ multiplex PCR, the repertoire was profiled, and TCRdb retains in-frame clones only, with some absent. The table shows roughly 100,000 clones, with about 94% occurring only once. V is TRBV5-8 and J is TRBJ1-5, with D possibly being TRBD1 (6 bases). Specimen: CD4+ T cells sorted from blood. This sequence originates from a human donor in good health. The CDR3 DNA is TGTGCCAGCAGCTTTCGACAGGTGAATCAGCCCCAGCATTTT. It encodes CASSFRQVNQPQHF. The variable domain in full, with the rest retrieved from reference TRBV5-8 and TRBJ1-5, is EAGVTQSPTHLIKTRGQQATLRCSPISGHTSVYWYQQALGLGLQFLLWYDEGEERNRGNFPPRFSGRQFPNYSSELNVNALELEDSALYLCASSFRQVNQPQHFGDGTRLSIL.